The 7 T cell receptor beta chains listed next were all sequenced from one sample in a study of tumor-infiltrating T cells and Merkel cell polyomavirus. Study in general: The study examined CD8+ T cells specific for the Merkel cell polyomavirus KLL epitope.

Robust Merkel cell polyomavirus Large T antigen positivity by immunohistochemistry was seen in all patients' tumors. Assay used: immunoSEQ multiplex PCR; TCRdb lists only in-frame clones, some missing. This sample has 26,000 or so clones, with roughly nine tenths found just once. The sample consisted of lymph node tissue. These receptor sequences come from a man over 45 with Merkel cell carcinoma.

Only one count was recorded for this clone. The rearrangement links TRBV6-5 to TRBJ1-2, with a possible D match to TRBD1 (5 bases). Trimming removed 5 bases at V and 7 bases at J, with 14 bases between. There are 13 residues in the CDR3. Germline V CDR1 and CDR2: MNHEY, SVGAGI. CDR3 amino acids: CASSEAPQGGYTF. CDR3 in DNA: TGTGCCAGCAGTGAAGCCCCCCAGGGTGGCTACACCTTC.

The chain uses TRBV1 and TRBJ1-2; no check of the table's D call, TRBD1, against the DNA was made. TRBV1 is a listed pseudogene. The CDR3 runs to 15 residues. This CDR3 is CTSSQALDRAYGYTF. In DNA form, the CDR3 reads TGCACCAGCAGCCAAGCCTTGGACAGGGCATATGGCTACACCTTC.

The genes are TRBV11-3 and TRBJ2-7; D possibly corresponds to TRBD2 (5 bases). Per the germline V gene, CDR1 is SGHNT and CDR2 is YENEEA. The CDR3 is 12 amino acids. Trimming stripped 5 bases from V and 6 bases from J, with 11 bases between. CDR3 in DNA: TGTGCCAGCAGCCCCGCGGGCGGCGAGCAGTACTTC. This encodes CASSPAGGEQYF.

This chain connects TRBV11-2 to TRBJ1-1; maybe TRBD1 (6 bases). This CDR3 has 14 amino acids. V was trimmed by 1 base and J by 3 bases, leaving 9 bases between them. CDR1 and CDR2 (germline): SGHAT, FQNNGV. The CDR3 loop is CASSLATGYTEAFF. CDR3 in DNA: TGTGCCAGCAGCTTAGCTACAGGGTACACTGAAGCTTTCTTT.

The J gene is TRBJ2-1, the V gene TRBV18, with D uncertain. This CDR3 is 14 amino acids long. V was shortened by 2 bases and J by 0 bases, with 5 bases between the two germline ends. The V gene's germline CDR1 is KGHSH and CDR2 LQKENI. The CDR3 reads CASSPAYSYNEQFF. The CDR3 DNA follows: TGTGCCAGCTCACCAGCCTACTCCTACAATGAGCAGTTCTTC.

The V and J genes are TRBV11-2 and TRBJ2-2, with D possibly being TRBD2 (5 bases). V was clipped by 5 bases and J by 6 bases, with 13 bases between them. Per the germline V gene, CDR1 is SGHAT and CDR2 is FQNNGV. CDR3 length equals 14 residues. CDR3 in amino acids: CASSPGGIAGELFF. The CDR3 DNA reads as TGTGCCAGCAGCCCCGGAGGTATCGCCGGGGAGCTGTTTTTT.

The chain has TRBV5-8 and TRBJ1-1; 9 bases align to TRBD1. Germline V gene lookup returns CDR1 SGHTS and CDR2 YDEGEE. This CDR3 spans 14 amino acids. V trimming: 3 bases; J trimming: 6 bases; junction bases outside the gene matches: 6. CDR3 amino acids: CASSWGTGISEAFF. Here the CDR3 DNA reads TGTGCCAGCAGCTGGGGGACAGGGATCTCTGAAGCTTTCTTT.